This entry concerns a single T cell receptor beta chain. Its antigen is undetermined. The authors used around 3,800 ng of total RNA per TCR library. From its re-call of the 5' RACE reads, TCRdb lists each CDR3 protein once, without DNA. Here the sample table reports roughly 200,000 distinct CDR3 sequences. Germline values: CDR1 KGHSH, CDR2 LQKENI. The CDR3 consists of 14 residues. These data originate in a study of monozygotic twins with inflammatory bowel disease. Whole-study results and caveats: IBD-affected twins scored below their healthy co-twins in TCRbeta diversity (inverse Simpson). Distinguishing T cell subtypes was not possible.

The template was total RNA from whole blood, with no T cell sorting. The chain employs TRBV18 and TRBJ1-5; TCRdb selects TRBD1, and the lack of DNA leaves this call unchecked. Specimen: blood. The TCR sequence derives from a human donor with ulcerative colitis or Crohn's disease, or a healthy co-twin of an affected twin (not recorded which). The CDR3 is CASSPLEGYQPQHF.